This section outlines one T cell receptor beta chain sequence together with its context. The antigen remains unidentified. The sample comes from a study of CD8+ T cells in alopecia areata. Sequencing templates came from extracted RNA that was reverse transcribed into cDNA. Sequenced by immunoSEQ multiplex PCR; TCRdb stores in-frame clones only, minus some. This sample has 150,000 or so clones; more than 40% occur once, and the top ten carry about 6.3%. Overall study findings and caveats: Higher clonality than in normal scalp was seen in lesional scalp, especially alopecia totalis/universalis. Scalp specimens additionally yield sequences from normal skin's resident alphabeta T cells. Although TCR sharing was seen in mice, sharing across patients was less clear, possibly for HLA-related reasons.

Obtained from alopecia areata patients were lesional scalp punch biopsies along with peripheral blood. Trimming cost V 2 bases and J 3 bases, with 17 bases left between them. This CDR3 is built from 17 residues. Germline V gives CDR1 MNHEY, CDR2 SMNVEV (reference sequence). J is TRBJ2-1 and V is TRBV27; D is unclear. Sequenced sample: CD4+ T cells sorted from blood. The TCR was taken from a human donor with alopecia areata. CDR3 protein: CASSLEGWRKRYNEQFF. In nucleotides, the CDR3 is TGTGCCAGCAGTTTAGAAGGGTGGCGGAAACGCTACAATGAGCAGTTCTTC.